The T cell receptor (beta chain) under discussion was sequenced for a study of regulatory T cells in long-lasting Graves disease. Regarding time point: newly diagnosed GD, antithyroid drugs for less than 3 months. RNA from PBMCs was the source of the TCR library. Building the TCR beta libraries relied on iRepertoire HTBI primers, and CDR3 regions underwent Arm-PCR. TCRdb redid the calling of the multiplex PCR reads with MiXCR, one entry per CDR3 protein. The data show 350,000 to 450,000 distinct CDR3 sequences, 15% seen once. This CDR3 comprises 11 residues. V was shortened by 2 bases and J by 5 bases, with 6 bases between the two germline ends. The V gene's germline CDR1 is SQVTM and CDR2 ANQGSEA. In addition, the sample was reused for a study of T cells in Graves' hyperthyroidism and ophthalmopathy. That report adds: The primer set for the first-round RT-PCR of the TCR CDR3 was HTBI.

The rearrangement joins TRBV29-1 to TRBJ1-2, with D uncertain. The starting material was peripheral blood mononuclear cells (PBMCs), obtained at new diagnosis, from a patient treated with antithyroid drugs. The receptor's source is a woman aged 40 to 50 with Graves disease. The CDR3 DNA reads as TGCAGCGTTGAAAGTGGGTATGGCTACACCTTC. Translation: CSVESGYGYTF.